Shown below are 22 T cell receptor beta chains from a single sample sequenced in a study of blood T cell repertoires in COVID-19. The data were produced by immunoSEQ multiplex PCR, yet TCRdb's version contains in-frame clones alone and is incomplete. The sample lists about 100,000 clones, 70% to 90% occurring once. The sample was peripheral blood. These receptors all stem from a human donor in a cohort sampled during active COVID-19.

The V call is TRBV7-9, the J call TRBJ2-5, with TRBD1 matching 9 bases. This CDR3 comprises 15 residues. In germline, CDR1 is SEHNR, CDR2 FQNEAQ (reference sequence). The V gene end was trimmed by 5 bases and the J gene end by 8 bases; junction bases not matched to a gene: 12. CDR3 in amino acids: CASSPGTGFVVTQYF. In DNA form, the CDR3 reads TGTGCCAGCAGCCCTGGGACAGGGTTTGTCGTTACCCAGTACTTC. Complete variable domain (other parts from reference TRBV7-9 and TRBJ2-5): DTGVSQNPRHKITKRGQNVTFRCDPISEHNRLYWYRQTLGQGPEFLTYFQNEAQLEKSRLLSDRFSAERPKGSFSTLEIQRTEQGDSAMYLCASSPGTGFVVTQYFGPGTRLLVL.

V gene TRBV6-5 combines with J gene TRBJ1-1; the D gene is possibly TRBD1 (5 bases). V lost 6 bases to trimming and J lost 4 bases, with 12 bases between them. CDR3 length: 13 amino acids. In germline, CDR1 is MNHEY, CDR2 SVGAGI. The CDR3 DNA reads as TGTGCCAGCAGACGAGGCGGGGGCACTGAAGCTTTCTTT. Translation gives CASRRGGGTEAFF.

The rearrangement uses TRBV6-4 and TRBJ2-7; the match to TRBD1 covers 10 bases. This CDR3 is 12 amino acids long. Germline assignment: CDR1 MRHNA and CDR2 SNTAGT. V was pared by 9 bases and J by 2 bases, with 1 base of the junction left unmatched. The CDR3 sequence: CARTGGTYEQYF. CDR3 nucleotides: TGTGCCAGGACAGGGGGCACCTACGAGCAGTACTTC.

The CDR3 DNA is TGCGCCAGCAGCGCCGGACAGGGGGATGATACGCAGTATTTT. This gives the protein CASSAGQGDDTQYF. The chain has TRBV5-1 and TRBJ2-3; 10 bases are shared with TRBD1. This CDR3 region has 14 residues. Germline CDR1 is SGHRS and CDR2 is YFSETQ. V lost 4 bases to trimming and J lost 6 bases; unmatched junction nucleotides: 5. Full variable domain (rest looked up from reference TRBV5-1 and TRBJ2-3): KAGVTQTPRYLIKTRGQQVTLSCSPISGHRSVSWYQQTPGQGLQFLFEYFSETQRNKGNFPGRFSGRQFSNSRSEMNVSTLELGDSALYLCASSAGQGDDTQYFGPGTRLTVL.

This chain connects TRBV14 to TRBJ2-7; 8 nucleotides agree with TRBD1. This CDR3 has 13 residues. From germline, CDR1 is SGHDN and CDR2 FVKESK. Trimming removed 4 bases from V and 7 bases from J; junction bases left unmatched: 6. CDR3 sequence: CASSPRTGQEQYF. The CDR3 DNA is TGTGCCAGCAGCCCGCGGACAGGGCAGGAGCAGTACTTC.

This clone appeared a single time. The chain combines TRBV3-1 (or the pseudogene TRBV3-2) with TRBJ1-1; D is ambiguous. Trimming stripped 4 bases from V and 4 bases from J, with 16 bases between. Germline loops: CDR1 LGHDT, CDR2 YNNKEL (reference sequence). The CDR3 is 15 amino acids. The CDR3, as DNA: TGTGCCAGCAGCCCGAAGGCGGGCAGAGGCACTGAAGCTTTCTTT. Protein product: CASSPKAGRGTEAFF.

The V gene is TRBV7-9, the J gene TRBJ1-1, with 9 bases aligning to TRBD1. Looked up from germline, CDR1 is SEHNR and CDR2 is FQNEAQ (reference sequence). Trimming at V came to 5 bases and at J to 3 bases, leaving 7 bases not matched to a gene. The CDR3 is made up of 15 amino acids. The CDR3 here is CASSIMGQGDTEAFF. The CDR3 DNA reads TGTGCCAGCAGCATAATGGGACAGGGAGACACTGAAGCTTTCTTT. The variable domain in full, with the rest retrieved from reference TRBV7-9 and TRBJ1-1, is DTGVSQNPRHKITKRGQNVTFRCDPISEHNRLYWYRQTLGQGPEFLTYFQNEAQLEKSRLLSDRFSAERPKGSFSTLEIQRTEQGDSAMYLCASSIMGQGDTEAFFGQGTRLTVV.

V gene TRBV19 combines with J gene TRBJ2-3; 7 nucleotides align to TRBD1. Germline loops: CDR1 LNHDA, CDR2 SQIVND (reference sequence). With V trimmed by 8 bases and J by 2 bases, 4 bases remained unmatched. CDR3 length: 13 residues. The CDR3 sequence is CASEDRVTDTQYF. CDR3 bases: TGTGCCAGTGAAGACAGGGTCACAGATACGCAGTATTTT.

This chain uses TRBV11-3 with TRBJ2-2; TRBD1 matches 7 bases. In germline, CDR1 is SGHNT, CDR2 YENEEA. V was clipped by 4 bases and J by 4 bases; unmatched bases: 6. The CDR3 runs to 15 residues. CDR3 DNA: TGTGCCAGCAGCTCCAACAGGGGTTCCACCGGGGAGCTGTTTTTT. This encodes CASSSNRGSTGELFF.

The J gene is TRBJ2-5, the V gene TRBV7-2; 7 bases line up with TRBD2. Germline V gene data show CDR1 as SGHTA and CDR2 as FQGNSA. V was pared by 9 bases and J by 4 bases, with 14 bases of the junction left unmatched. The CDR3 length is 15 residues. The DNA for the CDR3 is TGTGCCAGGGGGGAGGGGCCGCGAACGGCAGAGACCCAGTACTTC. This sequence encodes CARGEGPRTAETQYF.

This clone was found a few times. The CDR3 DNA reads as TGTGCCAGCAGTTTACCCCCGGAGGGTGAGCAGTTCTTC. This codes for CASSLPPEGEQFF. The rearrangement joins TRBV12-3 or TRBV12-4 to TRBJ2-1, with D maybe TRBD2 (6 bases). The CDR3 is 13 amino acids. Trimming shortened V by 2 bases and J by 9 bases, and 11 bases separated the two germline ends.

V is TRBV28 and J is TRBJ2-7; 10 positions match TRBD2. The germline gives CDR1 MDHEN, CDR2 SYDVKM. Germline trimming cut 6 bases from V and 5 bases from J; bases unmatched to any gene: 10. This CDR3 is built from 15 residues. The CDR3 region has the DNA TGTGCCAGCAGATCTAGCGGGAGTGGGTCCAACGAGCAGTACTTC. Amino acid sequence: CASRSSGSGSNEQYF.

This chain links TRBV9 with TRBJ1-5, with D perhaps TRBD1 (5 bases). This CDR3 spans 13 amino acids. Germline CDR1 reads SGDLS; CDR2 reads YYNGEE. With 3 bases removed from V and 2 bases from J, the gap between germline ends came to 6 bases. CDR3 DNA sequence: TGTGCCAGCAGCGAAGGGGGCAATCAGCCCCAGCATTTT. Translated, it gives CASSEGGNQPQHF.

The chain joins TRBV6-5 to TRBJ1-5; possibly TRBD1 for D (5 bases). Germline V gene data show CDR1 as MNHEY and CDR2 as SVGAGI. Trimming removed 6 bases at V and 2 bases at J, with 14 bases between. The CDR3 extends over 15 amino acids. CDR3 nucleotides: TGTGCCAGCAGGCCGTTGGGGCATGGCAATCAGCCCCAGCATTTT. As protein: CASRPLGHGNQPQHF.

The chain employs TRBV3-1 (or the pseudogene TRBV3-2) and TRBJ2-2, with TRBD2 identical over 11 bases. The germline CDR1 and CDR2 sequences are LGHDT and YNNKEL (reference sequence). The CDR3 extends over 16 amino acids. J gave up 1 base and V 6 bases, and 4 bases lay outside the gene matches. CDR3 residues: CASSQTSGMNTGELFF. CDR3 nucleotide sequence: TGTGCCAGCAGTCAGACTAGCGGGATGAACACCGGGGAGCTGTTTTTT.

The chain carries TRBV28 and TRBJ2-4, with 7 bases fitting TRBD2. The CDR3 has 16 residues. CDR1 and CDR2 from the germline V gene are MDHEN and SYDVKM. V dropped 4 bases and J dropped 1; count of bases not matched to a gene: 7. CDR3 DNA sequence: TGTGCCAGCAGTTGGGGGAGGGAGGGGGCCAAAAACATTCAGTACTTC. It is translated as CASSWGREGAKNIQYF.

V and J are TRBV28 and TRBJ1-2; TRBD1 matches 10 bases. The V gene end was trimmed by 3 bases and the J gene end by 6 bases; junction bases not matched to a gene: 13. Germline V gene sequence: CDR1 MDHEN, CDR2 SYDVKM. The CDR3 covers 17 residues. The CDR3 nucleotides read TGTGCCAGCAGTTTTATGGGACAGGGGTTCCTCCTCGATGGCTACACCTTC. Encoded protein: CASSFMGQGFLLDGYTF.

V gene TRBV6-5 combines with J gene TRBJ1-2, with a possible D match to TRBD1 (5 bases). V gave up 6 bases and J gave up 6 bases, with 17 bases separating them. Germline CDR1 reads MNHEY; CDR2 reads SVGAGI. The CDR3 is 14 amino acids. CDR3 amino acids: CASSPVWGENGYTF. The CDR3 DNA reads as TGTGCCAGCAGCCCCGTTTGGGGCGAAAATGGCTACACCTTC.

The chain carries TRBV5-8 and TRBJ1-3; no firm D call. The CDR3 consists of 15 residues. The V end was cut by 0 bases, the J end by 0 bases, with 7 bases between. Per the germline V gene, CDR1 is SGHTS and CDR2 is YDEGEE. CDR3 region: CASSLERASGNTIYF. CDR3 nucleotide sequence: TGTGCCAGCAGCTTGGAGAGGGCCTCTGGAAACACCATATATTTT.

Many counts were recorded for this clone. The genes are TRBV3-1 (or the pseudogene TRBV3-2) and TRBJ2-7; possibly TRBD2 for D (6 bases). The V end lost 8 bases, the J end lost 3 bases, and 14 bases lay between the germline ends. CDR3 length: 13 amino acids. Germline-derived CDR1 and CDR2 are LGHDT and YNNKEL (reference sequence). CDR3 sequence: CASASGGYYEQYF. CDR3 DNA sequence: TGTGCCAGCGCATCTGGGGGGTACTACGAGCAGTACTTC.

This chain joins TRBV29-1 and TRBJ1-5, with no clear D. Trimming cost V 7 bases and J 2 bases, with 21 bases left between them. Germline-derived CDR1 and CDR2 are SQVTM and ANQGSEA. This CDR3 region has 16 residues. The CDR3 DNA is TGCAGCGCCCCCACCGCGGGAGGGAACCGCAATCAGCCCCAGCATTTT. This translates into CSAPTAGGNRNQPQHF. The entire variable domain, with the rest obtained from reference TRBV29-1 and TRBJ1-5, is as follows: SAVISQKPSRDICQRGTSLTIQCQVDSQVTMMFWYRQQPGQSLTLIATANQGSEATYESGFVIDKFPISRPNLTFSTLTVSNMSPEDSSIYLCSAPTAGGNRNQPQHFGDGTRLSIL.

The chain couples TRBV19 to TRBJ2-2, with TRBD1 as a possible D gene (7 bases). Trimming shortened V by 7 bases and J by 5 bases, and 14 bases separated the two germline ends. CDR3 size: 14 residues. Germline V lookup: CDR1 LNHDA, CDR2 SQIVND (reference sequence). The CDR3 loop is CASTETGRTGELFF. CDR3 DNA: TGTGCCAGTACGGAGACAGGGAGGACCGGGGAGCTGTTTTTT.